These 9 T cell receptor beta chains share one sample of origin, sequenced in a study of T cells in Graves' hyperthyroidism and ophthalmopathy. Authors of the study amplified TCR beta CDR3 regions from RNA transcripts. HTBI primers were the set used in a first-round RT-PCR of the TCR CDR3. TCRdb analysed the multiplex PCR reads with MiXCR anew, one entry per CDR3 protein. The sample includes some 460,000 distinct CDR3 sequences, more than 15% seen only once; the top ten take roughly 7.7%. Material for sequencing was blood. The receptors originated from a young woman with Graves' hyperthyroidism.

This clonotype was found a few times. The rearrangement joins TRBV2 to TRBJ2-3; TRBD2 matches 14 bases. After removal of 6 bases from V and 6 bases from J, the junction contained 5 bases not matched to a gene. Germline assignment: CDR1 SNHLY and CDR2 FYNNEI. This CDR3 spans 15 amino acids. The CDR3 coding sequence is TGTGCCAGCAGGGGGACTAGCGGGAGATGGGATACGCAGTATTTT. This translates into CASRGTSGRWDTQYF.

This clonotype was detected ten times or more. This rearrangement joins TRBV6-1 to TRBJ1-2, with 7 bases fitting TRBD1. Germline V gene lookup returns CDR1 MNHNS and CDR2 SASEGT. This CDR3 spans 15 amino acids. With V trimmed by 5 bases and J by 3 bases, 9 bases remained unmatched. CDR3 protein: CASSRKEGAYYGYTF. CDR3 DNA sequence: TGTGCCAGCAGTCGAAAAGAGGGGGCATACTATGGCTACACCTTC.

This clonotype was observed many times. The V gene is TRBV3-1, the J gene TRBJ2-1; D may be TRBD2 (6 bases). The germline V gene encodes CDR1 LGHDT and CDR2 YNNKEL (reference sequence). Trimming removed 6 bases from V and 7 bases from J, with 13 bases in between. The CDR3 sequence is 13 residues long. CDR3 sequence: CASSHRGLNEQFF. The DNA of the CDR3 is TGTGCCAGCAGTCATCGGGGGTTAAATGAGCAGTTCTTC.

Worth noting for this clonotype: The germline gene is not matched at one end of the junction; a read error may be the cause. The V and J genes are TRBV5-1 and TRBJ2-3, with D possibly matching TRBD2 (6 bases). Germline V CDR1 and CDR2: SGHRS, YFSETQ. The CDR3 covers 15 residues. CDR3 in amino acids: CASSLGDLHTDTQYF. The CDR3 nucleotides read TGTGCCAGCAGCCTGGGGGACTTACACACAGATACGCAGTATTTT.

This chain uses TRBV12-3 or TRBV12-4 with TRBJ1-1, with 7 bases aligning to TRBD1. J gave up 2 bases and V 5 bases, and 11 bases lay outside the gene matches. The CDR3 runs 16 residues. The CDR3 spells CASSLREGAFNTEAFF. The CDR3 coding sequence is TGTGCCAGCAGTCTACGGGAGGGGGCGTTTAACACTGAAGCTTTCTTT.

The sample holds many counts of this clonotype. The V gene is TRBV15, the J gene TRBJ2-1; possible D gene TRBD1, 6 bases. Germline CDR1 is LNHNV and CDR2 is YYDKDF (reference sequence). This CDR3 has 15 residues. V lost 2 bases and J 4 bases, leaving 12 bases between the germline ends. DNA for the CDR3: TGTGCCACCAGCAGATCAGGGGAAGGGTACAATGAGCAGTTCTTC. Translation gives CATSRSGEGYNEQFF.

The chain links TRBV24-1 to TRBJ1-5, with D tentatively TRBD1 (6 bases). Germline CDR1 is KGHDR and CDR2 is SFDVKD. This CDR3 comprises 14 residues. Trimming shortened V by 8 bases and J by 9 bases, and 19 bases separated the two germline ends. This CDR3 is CATTPGGPRWPQHF. The DNA of the CDR3 is TGTGCCACCACTCCGGGGGGGCCTAGGTGGCCCCAGCATTTT.

This clonotype was counted many times. The chain uses TRBV7-9 and TRBJ2-1; maybe TRBD2 (6 bases). Germline V CDR1 and CDR2: SEHNR, FQNEAQ (reference sequence). The CDR3 has 15 amino acids. V lost 1 base and J lost 3, with 10 bases in between. The CDR3 DNA reads as TGTGCCAGCAGCTTAGGGGGAGGCGTCTACAATGAGCAGTTCTTC. Translating it yields CASSLGGGVYNEQFF.

Many counts were recorded for this clonotype. The rearrangement uses TRBV2 and TRBJ1-6; tentative D call: TRBD1 (5 bases). CDR1 is SNHLY, CDR2 FYNNEI, per germline. The V end lost 0 bases, the J end lost 10 bases, and 13 bases lay between the germline ends. The CDR3 has 15 amino acids. CDR3 sequence: CASSEAGAIGSPLHF. CDR3 DNA: TGTGCCAGCAGTGAAGCAGGGGCAATAGGGTCACCCCTCCACTTT.